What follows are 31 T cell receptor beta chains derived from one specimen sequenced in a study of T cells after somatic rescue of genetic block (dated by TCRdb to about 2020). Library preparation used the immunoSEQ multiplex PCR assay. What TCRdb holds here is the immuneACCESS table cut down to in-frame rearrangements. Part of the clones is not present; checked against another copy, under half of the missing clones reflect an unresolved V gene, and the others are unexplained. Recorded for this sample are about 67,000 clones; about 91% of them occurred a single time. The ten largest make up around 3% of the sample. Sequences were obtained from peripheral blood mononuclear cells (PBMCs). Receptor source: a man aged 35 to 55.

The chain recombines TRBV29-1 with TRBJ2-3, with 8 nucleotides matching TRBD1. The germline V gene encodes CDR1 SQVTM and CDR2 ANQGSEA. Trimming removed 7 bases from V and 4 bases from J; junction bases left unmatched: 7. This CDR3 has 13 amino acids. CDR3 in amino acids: CSAGQGAADTQYF. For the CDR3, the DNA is TGCAGCGCTGGGCAGGGGGCTGCAGATACGCAGTATTTT.

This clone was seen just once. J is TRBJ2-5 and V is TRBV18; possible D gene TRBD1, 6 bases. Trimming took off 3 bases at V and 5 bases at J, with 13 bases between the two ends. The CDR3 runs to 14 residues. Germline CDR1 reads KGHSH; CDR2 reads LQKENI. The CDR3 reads CASSPGTGFETQYF. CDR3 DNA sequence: TGTGCCAGCTCACCGGGCACAGGGTTTGAGACCCAGTACTTC. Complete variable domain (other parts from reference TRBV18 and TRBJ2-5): NAGVMQNPRHLVRRRGQEARLRCSPMKGHSHVYWYRQLPEEGLKFMVYLQKENIIDESGMPKERFSAEFPKEGPSILRIQQVVRGDSAAYFCASSPGTGFETQYFGPGTRLLVL.

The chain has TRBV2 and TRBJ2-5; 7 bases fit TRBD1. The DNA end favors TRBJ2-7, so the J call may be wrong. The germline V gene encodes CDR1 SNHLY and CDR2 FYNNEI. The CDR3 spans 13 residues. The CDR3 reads CASSKGAMDEQYF. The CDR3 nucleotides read TGTGCCAGCAGTAAGGGGGCGATGGACGAGCAGTACTTC.

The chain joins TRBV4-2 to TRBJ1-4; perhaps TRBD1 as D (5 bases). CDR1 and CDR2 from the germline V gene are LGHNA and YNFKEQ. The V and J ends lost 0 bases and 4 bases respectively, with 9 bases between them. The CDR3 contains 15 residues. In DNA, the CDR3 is TGTGCCAGCAGCCAAGAAGGGGTCCTTAATGAAAAACTGTTTTTT. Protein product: CASSQEGVLNEKLFF.

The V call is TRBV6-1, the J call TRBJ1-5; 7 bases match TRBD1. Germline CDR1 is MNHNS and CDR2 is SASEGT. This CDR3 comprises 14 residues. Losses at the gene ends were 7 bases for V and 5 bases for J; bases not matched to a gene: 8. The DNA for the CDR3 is TGTGCCAGCATTCCAGGGGGTTGGGATCAGCCCCAGCATTTT. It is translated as CASIPGGWDQPQHF.

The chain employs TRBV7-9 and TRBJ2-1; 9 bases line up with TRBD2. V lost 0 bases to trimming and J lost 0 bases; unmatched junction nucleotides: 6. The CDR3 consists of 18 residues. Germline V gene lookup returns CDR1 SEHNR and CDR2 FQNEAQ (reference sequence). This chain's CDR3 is CASSLASSGVSSYNEQFF. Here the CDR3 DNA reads TGTGCCAGCAGCTTAGCTTCTAGCGGGGTAAGCTCCTACAATGAGCAGTTCTTC.

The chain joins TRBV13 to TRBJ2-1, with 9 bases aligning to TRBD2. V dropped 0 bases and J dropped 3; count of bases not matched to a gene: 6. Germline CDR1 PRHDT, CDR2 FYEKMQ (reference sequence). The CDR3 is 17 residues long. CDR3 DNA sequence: TGTGCCAGCAGCTTAGGCGGAGGACTAGCGTTCTACAATGAGCAGTTCTTC. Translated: CASSLGGGLAFYNEQFF.

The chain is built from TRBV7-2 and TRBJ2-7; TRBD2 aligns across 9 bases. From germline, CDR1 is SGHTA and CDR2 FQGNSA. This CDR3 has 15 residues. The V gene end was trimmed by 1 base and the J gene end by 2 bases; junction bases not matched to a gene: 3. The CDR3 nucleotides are TGTGCCAGCAGCTTAGGCCCTAGCGGGACCTACGAGCAGTACTTC. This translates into CASSLGPSGTYEQYF. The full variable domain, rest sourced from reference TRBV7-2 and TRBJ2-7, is GAGVSQSPSNKVTEKGKDVELRCDPISGHTALYWYRQSLGQGLEFLIYFQGNSAPDKSGLPSDRFSAERTGGSVSTLTIQRTQQEDSAVYLCASSLGPSGTYEQYFGPGTRLTVT.

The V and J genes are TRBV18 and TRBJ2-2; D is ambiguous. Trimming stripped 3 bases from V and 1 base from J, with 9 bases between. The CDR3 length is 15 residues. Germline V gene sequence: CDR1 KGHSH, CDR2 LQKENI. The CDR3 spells CASSPPSGNTGELFF. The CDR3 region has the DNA TGTGCCAGCTCACCCCCATCAGGGAACACCGGGGAGCTGTTTTTT.

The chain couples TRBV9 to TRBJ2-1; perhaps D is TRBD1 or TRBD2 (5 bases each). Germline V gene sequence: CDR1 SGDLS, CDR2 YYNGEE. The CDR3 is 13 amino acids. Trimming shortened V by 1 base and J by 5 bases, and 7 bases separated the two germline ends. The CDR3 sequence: CASSVMGHNEQFF. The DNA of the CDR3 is TGTGCCAGCAGCGTAATGGGACACAATGAGCAGTTCTTC.

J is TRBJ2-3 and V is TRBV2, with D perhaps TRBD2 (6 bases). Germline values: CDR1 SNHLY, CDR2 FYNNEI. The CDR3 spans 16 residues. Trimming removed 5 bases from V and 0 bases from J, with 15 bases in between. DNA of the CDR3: TGTGCCAGCAGTACCCGGAGGGGACGGAGCACAGATACGCAGTATTTT. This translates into CASSTRRGRSTDTQYF.

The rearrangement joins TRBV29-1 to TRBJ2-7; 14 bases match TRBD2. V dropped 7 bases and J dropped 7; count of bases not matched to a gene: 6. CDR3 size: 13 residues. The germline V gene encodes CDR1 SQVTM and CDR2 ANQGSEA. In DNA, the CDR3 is TGCAGCGCAACTGGGACTAGCGGGGGAGAGCAGTACTTC. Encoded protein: CSATGTSGGEQYF.

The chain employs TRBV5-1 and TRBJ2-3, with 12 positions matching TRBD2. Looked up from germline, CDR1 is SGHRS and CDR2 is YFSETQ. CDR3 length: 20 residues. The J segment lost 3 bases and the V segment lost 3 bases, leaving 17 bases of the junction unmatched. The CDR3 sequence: CASSSWAGLAGFRGTDTQYF. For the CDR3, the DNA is TGCGCCAGCAGCTCCTGGGCCGGACTAGCGGGGTTTCGTGGGACAGATACGCAGTATTTT. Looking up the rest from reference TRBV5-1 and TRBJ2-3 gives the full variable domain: KAGVTQTPRYLIKTRGQQVTLSCSPISGHRSVSWYQQTPGQGLQFLFEYFSETQRNKGNFPGRFSGRQFSNSRSEMNVSTLELGDSALYLCASSSWAGLAGFRGTDTQYFGPGTRLTVL.

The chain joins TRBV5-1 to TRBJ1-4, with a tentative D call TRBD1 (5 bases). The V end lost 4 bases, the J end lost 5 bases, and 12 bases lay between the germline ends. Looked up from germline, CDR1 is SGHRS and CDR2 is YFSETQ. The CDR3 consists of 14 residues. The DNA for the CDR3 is TGCGCCAGCAGCCCCGGGACGGAGAATGAAAAACTGTTTTTT. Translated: CASSPGTENEKLFF.

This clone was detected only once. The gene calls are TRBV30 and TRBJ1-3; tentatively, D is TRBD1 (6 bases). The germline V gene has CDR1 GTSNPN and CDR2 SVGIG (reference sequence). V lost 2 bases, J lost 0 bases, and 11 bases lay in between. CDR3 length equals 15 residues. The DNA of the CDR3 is TGTGCCTGGAGTACCGGGACAACCTCTGGAAACACCATATATTTT. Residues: CAWSTGTTSGNTIYF.

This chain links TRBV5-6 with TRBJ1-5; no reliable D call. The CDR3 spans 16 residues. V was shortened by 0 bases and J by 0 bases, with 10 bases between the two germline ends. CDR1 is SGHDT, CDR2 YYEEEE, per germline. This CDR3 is CASSLGPDYSNQPQHF. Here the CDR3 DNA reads TGTGCCAGCAGCTTGGGTCCGGACTATAGCAATCAGCCCCAGCATTTT.

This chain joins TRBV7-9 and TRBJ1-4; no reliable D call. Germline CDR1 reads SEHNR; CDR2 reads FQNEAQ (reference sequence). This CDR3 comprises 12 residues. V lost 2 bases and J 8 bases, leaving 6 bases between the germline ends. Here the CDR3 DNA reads TGTGCCAGCAGCTTATTAGAAGAAAAACTGTTTTTT. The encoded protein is CASSLLEEKLFF.

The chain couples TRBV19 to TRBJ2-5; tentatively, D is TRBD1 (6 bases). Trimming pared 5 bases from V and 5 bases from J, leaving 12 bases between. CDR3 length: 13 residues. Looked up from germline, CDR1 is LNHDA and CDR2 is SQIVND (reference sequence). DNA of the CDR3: TGTGCCAGTAGTCCAGGGGCGAGTGAGACCCAGTACTTC. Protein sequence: CASSPGASETQYF.

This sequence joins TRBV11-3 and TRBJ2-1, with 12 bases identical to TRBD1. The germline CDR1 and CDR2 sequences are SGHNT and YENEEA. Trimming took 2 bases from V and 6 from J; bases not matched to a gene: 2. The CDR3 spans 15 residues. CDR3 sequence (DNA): TGTGCCAGCAGCTTATGGGGACAGGGGGCCAATGAGCAGTTCTTC. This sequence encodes CASSLWGQGANEQFF.

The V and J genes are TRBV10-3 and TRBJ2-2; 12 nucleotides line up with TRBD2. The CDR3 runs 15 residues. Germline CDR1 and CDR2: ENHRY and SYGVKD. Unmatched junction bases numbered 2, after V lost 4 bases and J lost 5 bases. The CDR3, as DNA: TGTGCCATCAGTGGACTAGCGGGAGAAACCGGGGAGCTGTTTTTT. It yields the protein CAISGLAGETGELFF.

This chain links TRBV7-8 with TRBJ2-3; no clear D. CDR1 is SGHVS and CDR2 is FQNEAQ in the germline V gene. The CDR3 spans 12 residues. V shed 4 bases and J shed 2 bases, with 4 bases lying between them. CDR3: CASSSHTDTQYF. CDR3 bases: TGTGCCAGCAGCTCGCACACAGATACGCAGTATTTT.

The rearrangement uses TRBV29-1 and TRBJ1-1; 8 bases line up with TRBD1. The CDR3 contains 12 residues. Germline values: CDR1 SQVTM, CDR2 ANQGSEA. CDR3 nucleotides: TGCAGTGTAACGACAGGGGTGGCTGAAGCTTTCTTT. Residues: CSVTTGVAEAFF.

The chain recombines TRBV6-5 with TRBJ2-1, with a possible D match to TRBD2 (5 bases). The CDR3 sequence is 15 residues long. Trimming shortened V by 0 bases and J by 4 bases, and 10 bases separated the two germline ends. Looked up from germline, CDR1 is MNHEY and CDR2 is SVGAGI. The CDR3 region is CASSYSRAPYNEQFF. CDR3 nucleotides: TGTGCCAGCAGTTACTCGAGGGCGCCATACAATGAGCAGTTCTTC.

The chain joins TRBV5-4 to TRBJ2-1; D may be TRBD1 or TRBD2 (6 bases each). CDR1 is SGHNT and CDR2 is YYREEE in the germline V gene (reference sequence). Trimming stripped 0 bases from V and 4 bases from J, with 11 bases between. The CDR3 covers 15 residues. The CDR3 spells CASSLDGGGYNEQFF. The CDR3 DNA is TGTGCCAGCAGCTTGGATGGAGGGGGTTACAATGAGCAGTTCTTC.

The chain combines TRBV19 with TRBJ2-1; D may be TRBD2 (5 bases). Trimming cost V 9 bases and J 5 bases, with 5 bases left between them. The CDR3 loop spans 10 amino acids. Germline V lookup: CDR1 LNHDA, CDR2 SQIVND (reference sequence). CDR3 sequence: CASGDNEQFF. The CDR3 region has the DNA TGTGCCAGCGGGGACAATGAGCAGTTCTTC. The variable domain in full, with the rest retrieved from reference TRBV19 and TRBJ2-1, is DGGITQSPKYLFRKEGQNVTLSCEQNLNHDAMYWYRQDPGQGLRLIYYSQIVNDFQKGDIAEGYSVSREKKESFPLTVTSAQKNPTAFYLCASGDNEQFFGPGTRLTVL.

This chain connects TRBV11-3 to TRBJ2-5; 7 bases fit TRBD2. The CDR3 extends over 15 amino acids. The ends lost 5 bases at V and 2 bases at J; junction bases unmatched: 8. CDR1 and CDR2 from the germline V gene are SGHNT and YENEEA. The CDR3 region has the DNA TGTGCCAGCAGCCCCGGGAGGAGAAGACAAGAGACCCAGTACTTC. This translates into CASSPGRRRQETQYF.

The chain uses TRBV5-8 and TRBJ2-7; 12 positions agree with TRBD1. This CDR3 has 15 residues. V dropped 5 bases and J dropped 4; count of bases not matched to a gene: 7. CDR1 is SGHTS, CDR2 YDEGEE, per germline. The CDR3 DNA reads TGTGCCAGCAGTCGAGGGACAGGGGGCTTGTACGAGCAGTACTTC. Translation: CASSRGTGGLYEQYF.

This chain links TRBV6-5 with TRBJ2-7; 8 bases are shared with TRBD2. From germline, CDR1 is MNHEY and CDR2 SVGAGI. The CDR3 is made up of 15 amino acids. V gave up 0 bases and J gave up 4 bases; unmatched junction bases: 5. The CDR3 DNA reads TGTGCCAGCAGTTACTCTCCCAGCGGGAGTTACGAGCAGTACTTC. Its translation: CASSYSPSGSYEQYF.

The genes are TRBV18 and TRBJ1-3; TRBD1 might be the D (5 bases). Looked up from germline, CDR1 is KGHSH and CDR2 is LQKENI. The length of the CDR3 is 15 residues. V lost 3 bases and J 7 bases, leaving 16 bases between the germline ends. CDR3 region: CASSPGTSGLNTIYF. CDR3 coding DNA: TGTGCCAGCTCACCGGGGACCTCCGGTTTGAACACCATATATTTT.

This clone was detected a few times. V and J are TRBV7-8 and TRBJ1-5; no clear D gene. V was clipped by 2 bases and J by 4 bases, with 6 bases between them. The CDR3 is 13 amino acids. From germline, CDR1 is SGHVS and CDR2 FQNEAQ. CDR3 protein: CASSLSKNQPQHF. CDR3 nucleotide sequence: TGTGCCAGCAGCTTATCAAAGAATCAGCCCCAGCATTTT.

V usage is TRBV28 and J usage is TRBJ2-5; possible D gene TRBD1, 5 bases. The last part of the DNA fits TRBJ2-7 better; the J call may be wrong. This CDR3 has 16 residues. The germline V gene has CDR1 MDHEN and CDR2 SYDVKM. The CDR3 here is CASSFPLTDYSYEQYF. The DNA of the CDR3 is TGTGCCAGCAGTTTCCCGCTGACAGATTACTCCTACGAGCAGTACTTC.